Included here is one TCR beta chain sequence, with context. The antigen it binds to is not known. The CDR3 runs 17 amino acids, cysteine and phenylalanine included. No nucleotide data were recorded. Based on the germline V gene, the CDR1 and CDR2 sequences are SGHRS and YFSETQ. The data are from a study of monozygotic twins with inflammatory bowel disease (dated by TCRdb to the late 2010s). Notes on the research overall: The complete study included about 28 monozygotic twin pairs: 19 IBD-discordant Danish pairs and nine German pairs, of which four were IBD-concordant and five were IBD-discordant. The search for disease-associated traits relied mainly on comparing, within discordant pairs, IBD patients with their genetically identical healthy co-twins. Each individual had, on average, about 151 000 unique TCRalpha sequences and 181 000 unique TCRbeta sequences available for analysis. Summary of the overall study and its limitations: The analysis was unable to tell apart different T cell subtypes. The results gave no support for a single strong signal or clonotype linked to IBD. Differing immunosuppressive treatments among patients may have added background noise and inter-individual variability to the repertoires. A decrease in TCRbeta repertoire diversity, as measured by inverse Simpson index, was observed in IBD patients compared with their healthy co-twins. Compared with healthy twins, IBD patients had fewer clonotypes in common with other individuals, a difference most pronounced in patients showing signs of disease activity. No difference in repertoire similarity was observed between concordant and discordant twins, possibly owing to limited statistical power.

Library method: 5' RACE. Preparation of each TCR library used approximately 3.5 ug of total RNA. For each sample, cDNA synthesis was carried out in eight separate reactions using SMARTScribe reverse transcriptase. Unique molecular identifiers containing a 6-nucleotide sample barcode were introduced through template switching during cDNA synthesis. TCRalpha and TCRbeta cDNA was amplified by two nested PCRs of approximately 17 and 9 cycles, with bead purification after each PCR. Before amplification, cDNA was treated with uracil DNA-glycosylase and purified using the QIAquick PCR purification kit. The second PCR was the step at which Illumina TruSeq-compatible adapters and sample-specific barcodes were added. Library quality and concentration were checked on TapeStation and Qubit, and libraries were pooled at roughly 5 ng each. The pooled libraries were sequenced with 2 x 100 bp reads and custom sequencing primers on an Illumina HiSeq2500 single-index Rapid Run. Under the source paper's analysis protocol: PCR and sequencing errors were corrected by UMI-based consensus assembly using MiGEC version 1.2.6. V(D)J alignment, clonotype assembly and CDR3 extraction were performed with MiXCR version 2.1.1. To normalise gene usage, clonotype sharing and MAIT/NKT TCR abundance, the top 1000, 10 000 and 20 000 clonotypes in each sample were analysed. Diversity was computed as the inverse Simpson index with the vegan R package after downsampling to 27 000 UMIs. Paired Mann-Whitney U tests were applied to discordant twin pairs, and Benjamini-Hochberg correction was used for multiple testing. TCRdb reprocessed the reads into one record per CDR3 protein sequence, lacking DNA. V and J calls and clone size were set by TCRdb, not the authors. This sample's table carries over 200,000 distinct CDR3 sequences. The ten largest make up 1.5% to 2% of the sample.

An approximately 2.3 ml peripheral blood sample was drawn into PAXgene tubes per donor and stored at -80°C. Without T cell sorting, total RNA was isolated from whole blood using the PAXgene blood miRNA kit on an automated QIAcube. Peripheral blood from monozygotic twin pairs concordant or discordant for inflammatory bowel disease was subjected to deep TCRalpha and TCRbeta repertoire profiling with unique molecular barcoding. Smoking habits were recorded for all twin pairs, with individuals classified as current, former or never smokers. The sample taken for sequencing was blood. This receptor was obtained from a human donor with ulcerative colitis or Crohn's disease, or a healthy co-twin of an affected twin (not recorded which). The chain joins TRBV5-1 to TRBJ2-3; the TCRdb D gene call, TRBD2, has no DNA to confirm it. The CDR3 in this case is CASSLGALAGGTDTQYF.